This T cell receptor (beta chain) was found in a study of circulating CD8 cells and anti-PD-1 response in melanoma. The study's findings and limits: Subset repertoires were largely private at M1, with under 7.5% shared.

The germline gives CDR1 LNHDA, CDR2 SQIVND (reference sequence). Trimming removed 3 bases from V and 5 bases from J, with 16 bases in between. CDR3 length equals 15 residues. The QIAseq Immune Repertoire TCR panel built the libraries from roughly 15 ng of total RNA. TCRdb ran MiXCR on the reads and lists one entry per CDR3 protein. The repertoire has several hundred distinct CDR3 sequences, 9.6% of them found once; the top ten carry 68%. Live CD3+CD8+TCRalphabeta+ cells were sorted into four subsets by PD-1 and/or TIGIT. By its share, this clonotype is medium-sized. The antigen remains unidentified. Here the sequenced sample was CD8+ T cells from PBMCs, taken at baseline or after one month of anti-PD-1 therapy (not recorded which). The J gene is TRBJ1-2, the V gene TRBV19; TRBD1 might be the D (5 bases). This clonotype was obtained from a human donor with melanoma. Written as DNA, the CDR3 is TGTGCCAGTAGTATCCGATTGGCAGGGTGGTATGGCTACACCTTC. Amino acid sequence: CASSIRLAGWYGYTF.